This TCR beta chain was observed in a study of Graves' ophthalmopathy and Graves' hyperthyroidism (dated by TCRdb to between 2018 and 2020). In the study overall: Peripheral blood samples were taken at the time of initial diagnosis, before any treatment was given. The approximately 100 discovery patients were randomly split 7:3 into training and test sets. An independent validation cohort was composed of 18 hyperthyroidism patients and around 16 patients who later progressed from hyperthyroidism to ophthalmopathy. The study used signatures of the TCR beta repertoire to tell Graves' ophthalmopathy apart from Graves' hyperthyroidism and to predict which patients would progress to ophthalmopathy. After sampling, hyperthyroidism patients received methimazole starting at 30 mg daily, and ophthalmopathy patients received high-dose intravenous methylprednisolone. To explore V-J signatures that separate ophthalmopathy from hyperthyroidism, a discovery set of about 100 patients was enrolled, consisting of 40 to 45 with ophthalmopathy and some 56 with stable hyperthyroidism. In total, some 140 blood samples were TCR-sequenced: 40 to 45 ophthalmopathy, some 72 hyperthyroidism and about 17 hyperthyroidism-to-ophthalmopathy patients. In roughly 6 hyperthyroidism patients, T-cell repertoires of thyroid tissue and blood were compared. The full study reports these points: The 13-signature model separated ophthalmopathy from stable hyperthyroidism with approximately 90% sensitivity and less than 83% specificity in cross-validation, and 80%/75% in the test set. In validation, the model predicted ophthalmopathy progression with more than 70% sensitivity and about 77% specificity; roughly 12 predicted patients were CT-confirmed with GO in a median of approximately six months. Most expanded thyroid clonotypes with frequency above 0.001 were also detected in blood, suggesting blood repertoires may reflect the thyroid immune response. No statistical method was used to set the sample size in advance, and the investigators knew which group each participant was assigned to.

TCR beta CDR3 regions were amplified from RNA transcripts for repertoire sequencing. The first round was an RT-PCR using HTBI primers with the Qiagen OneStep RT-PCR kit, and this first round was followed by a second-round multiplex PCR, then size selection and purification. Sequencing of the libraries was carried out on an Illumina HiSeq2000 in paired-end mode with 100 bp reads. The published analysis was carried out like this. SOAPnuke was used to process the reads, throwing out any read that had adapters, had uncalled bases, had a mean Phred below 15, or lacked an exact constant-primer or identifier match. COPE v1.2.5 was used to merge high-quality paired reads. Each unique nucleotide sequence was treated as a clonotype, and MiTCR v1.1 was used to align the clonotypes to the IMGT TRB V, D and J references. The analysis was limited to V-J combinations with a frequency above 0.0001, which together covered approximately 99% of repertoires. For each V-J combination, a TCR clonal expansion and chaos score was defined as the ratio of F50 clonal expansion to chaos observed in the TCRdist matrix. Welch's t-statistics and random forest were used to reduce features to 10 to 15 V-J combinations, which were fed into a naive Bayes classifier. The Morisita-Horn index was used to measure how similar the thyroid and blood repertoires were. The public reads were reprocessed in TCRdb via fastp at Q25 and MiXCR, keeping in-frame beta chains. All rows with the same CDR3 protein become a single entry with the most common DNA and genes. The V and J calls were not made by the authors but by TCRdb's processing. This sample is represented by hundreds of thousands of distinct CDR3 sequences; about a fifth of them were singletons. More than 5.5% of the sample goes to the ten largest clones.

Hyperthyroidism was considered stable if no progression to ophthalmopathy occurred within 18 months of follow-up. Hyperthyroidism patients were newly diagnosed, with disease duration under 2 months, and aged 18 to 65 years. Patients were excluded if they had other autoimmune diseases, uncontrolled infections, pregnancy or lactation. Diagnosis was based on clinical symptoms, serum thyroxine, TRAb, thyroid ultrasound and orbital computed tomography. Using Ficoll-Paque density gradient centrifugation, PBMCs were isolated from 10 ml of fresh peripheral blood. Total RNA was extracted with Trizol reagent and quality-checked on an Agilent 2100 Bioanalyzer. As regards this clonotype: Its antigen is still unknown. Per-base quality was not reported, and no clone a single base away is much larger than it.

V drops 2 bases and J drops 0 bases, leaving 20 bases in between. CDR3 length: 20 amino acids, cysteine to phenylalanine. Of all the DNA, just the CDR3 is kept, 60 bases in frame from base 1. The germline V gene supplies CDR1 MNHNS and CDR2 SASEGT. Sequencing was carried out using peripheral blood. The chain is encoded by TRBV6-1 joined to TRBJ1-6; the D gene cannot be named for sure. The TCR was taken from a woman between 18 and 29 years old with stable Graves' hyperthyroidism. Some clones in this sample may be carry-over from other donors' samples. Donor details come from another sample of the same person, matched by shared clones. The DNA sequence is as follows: TGTGCCAGCAGTGAACGTCGGGCTTTCGATTCCCTCTCCTATAATTCACCCCTCCACTTT. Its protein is CASSERRAFDSLSYNSPLHF.